The 26 T cell receptor beta chains reported below all come from one sample, sequenced in a study of blood T cells in healthy people across ages. A second PCR of about 7 to 12 cycles used a sample-barcoded 5' primer and a J-beta primer mix. MiXCR, run by TCRdb on the 5' RACE reads, gives a single entry per CDR3 protein. The sample records over 600,000 distinct CDR3 sequences, roughly 50% being singletons. The source material was blood. The receptors were gathered from a middle-aged man in good health.

The genes are TRBV5-1 and TRBJ2-6; D is ambiguous. This CDR3 comprises 17 residues. Trimming left V 1 base short and J 0 bases short, with 11 bases between. Germline CDR1 is SGHRS and CDR2 is YFSETQ. CDR3 coding DNA: TGCGCCAGCAGCTTGCGTCAGACAAGCTCTGGGGCCAACGTCCTGACTTTC. Protein: CASSLRQTSSGANVLTF. Full variable domain (remainder filled in from reference TRBV5-1 and TRBJ2-6): KAGVTQTPRYLIKTRGQQVTLSCSPISGHRSVSWYQQTPGQGLQFLFEYFSETQRNKGNFPGRFSGRQFSNSRSEMNVSTLELGDSALYLCASSLRQTSSGANVLTFGAGSRLTVL.

This clonotype occurred a few times. J is TRBJ2-3 and V is TRBV28; D remains ambiguous. V was pared by 9 bases and J by 0 bases, with 16 bases between. Germline CDR1 reads MDHEN; CDR2 reads SYDVKM. This CDR3 is built from 15 residues. CDR3 sequence reads: CASSTEPSSTDTQYF. CDR3 nucleotide sequence: TGTGCCAGTTCAACAGAACCTTCTAGCACAGATACGCAGTATTTT.

A few counts support this clonotype. This chain uses TRBV10-3 with TRBJ2-7, with 7 bases aligning to TRBD1. Germline-derived CDR1 and CDR2 are ENHRY and SYGVKD. V gave up 2 bases and J gave up 3 bases; unmatched junction bases: 4. The CDR3 contains 14 residues. The CDR3 nucleotides read TGTGCCATCAGTGAGGGGGACAGAAACTACGAGCAGTACTTC. Its translation: CAISEGDRNYEQYF.

The chain employs TRBV5-1 and TRBJ2-5; perhaps D is TRBD1 or TRBD2 (5 bases each). Germline V gene data show CDR1 as SGHRS and CDR2 as YFSETQ. Trimming removed 1 base from V and 5 bases from J, with 12 bases in between. This CDR3 is built from 14 residues. For the CDR3, the DNA is TGCGCCAGCAGCTTGAACTGGGGGACGGAGACCCAGTACTTC. Amino acids: CASSLNWGTETQYF.

Comments on this clonotype: The junction differs from germline at one of its ends, possibly a read error. The V and J genes are TRBV7-2 and TRBJ2-5, with a possible D match to TRBD2 (6 bases). Germline CDR1 and CDR2: SGHTA and FQGNSA. This CDR3 contains 13 residues. The CDR3: CASRYTGEEAQYF. CDR3 nucleotide sequence: TGTGCCAGCAGGTATACGGGGGAAGAGGCCCAGTACTTC.

CDR3 region: CASSLSSHAANEKLFF. The CDR3 nucleotides read TGTGCCAGCAGTTTATCCTCTCATGCGGCTAATGAAAAACTGTTTTTT. The genes are TRBV28 and TRBJ1-4; D gene ambiguous. There are 16 residues in the CDR3. Trimming shortened V by 1 base and J by 3 bases, and 12 bases separated the two germline ends. Germline V CDR1 and CDR2: MDHEN, SYDVKM.

This clonotype came up a few times. The genes are TRBV12-3 or TRBV12-4 and TRBJ2-4; the D is unclear. V lost 6 bases and J 15 bases, leaving 12 bases between the germline ends. The CDR3 runs 10 residues. The CDR3 DNA follows: TGTGCCAGCAGCGGCCAGCAGGTGTACTTC. It yields the protein CASSGQQVYF.

This clonotype has only a few counts. The chain joins TRBV9 to TRBJ2-3, with D possibly being TRBD2 (6 bases). The CDR3 contains 15 residues. Germline assignment: CDR1 SGDLS and CDR2 YYNGEE. The CDR3 nucleotides are TGTCTCAGGACCGGCGGGGCTTATAGCACAGATACGCAGTATTTT. The encoded protein is CLRTGGAYSTDTQYF.

The chain couples TRBV15 to TRBJ2-3; 10 nucleotides agree with TRBD2. V lost 3 bases, J lost 1 base, and 10 bases stayed unmatched. Germline V gene sequence: CDR1 LNHNV, CDR2 YYDKDF (reference sequence). This CDR3 has 18 amino acids. The DNA for the CDR3 is TGTGCCACCAGCAGCCTAGCGGGGGAAGGTTCCGGCACAGATACGCAGTATTTT. Its translation: CATSSLAGEGSGTDTQYF.

With respect to this clonotype: This CDR3 fails to terminate in the conserved phenylalanine or tryptophan, so it likely reflects a read error. The chain links TRBV28 to TRBJ1-6; 8 nucleotides line up with TRBD1. CDR3 length equals 14 residues. J lost 10 bases, V lost 6 bases, and 8 bases had no gene match. Germline CDR1 reads MDHEN; CDR2 reads SYDVKM. CDR3 sequence: CASSRGQGGSPLHV. In nucleotides, the CDR3 is TGTGCCAGCAGCCGAGGACAGGGAGGCTCACCCCTCCACGTT.

The rearrangement uses TRBV2 and TRBJ2-5; D ambiguous. Trimming removed 6 bases from V and 2 bases from J, with 13 bases in between. CDR3 length equals 14 residues. Germline V lookup: CDR1 SNHLY, CDR2 FYNNEI. As DNA, the CDR3 is TGTGCCAGCAGGACCGTAATTCTACAAGAGACCCAGTACTTC. Translated: CASRTVILQETQYF.

The V and J genes are TRBV20-1 and TRBJ2-7; the match to TRBD1 covers 7 bases. The germline V gene has CDR1 DFQATT and CDR2 SNEGSKA (reference sequence). J lost 0 bases, V lost 3 bases, and 2 bases had no gene match. This CDR3 has 13 residues. This CDR3 is CSARGQLSYEQYF. CDR3 in DNA: TGCAGTGCTAGGGGACAGCTCTCCTACGAGCAGTACTTC.

This clonotype has a handful of counts. This chain uses TRBV20-1 with TRBJ1-2; D possibly corresponds to TRBD1 (5 bases). Trimming removed 3 bases at V and 1 base at J, with 12 bases between. The germline gives CDR1 DFQATT, CDR2 SNEGSKA (reference sequence). The CDR3 contains 14 residues. The CDR3 here is CSARRQGNNYGYTF. The CDR3 bases are TGCAGTGCTAGGAGGCAGGGAAATAACTATGGCTACACCTTC.

The chain links TRBV6-1 to TRBJ1-5; unclear D gene. Germline-derived CDR1 and CDR2 are MNHNS and SASEGT. The germline V and J ends were trimmed by 2 bases and 4 bases, with 9 bases remaining between them. CDR3 length: 14 amino acids. CDR3 amino acids: CASSESKANQPQHF. CDR3 sequence (DNA): TGTGCCAGCAGTGAATCGAAAGCGAATCAGCCCCAGCATTTT.

V and J are TRBV5-1 and TRBJ2-5; D may be TRBD1 or TRBD2 (5 bases each). V was clipped by 3 bases and J by 5 bases, with 17 bases between them. Per the germline V gene, CDR1 is SGHRS and CDR2 is YFSETQ. The CDR3 is 15 residues long. CDR3 residues: CASSSGVHSGETQYF. The CDR3 region has the DNA TGCGCCAGCAGCTCCGGGGTACATTCAGGGGAGACCCAGTACTTC.

The genes are TRBV27 and TRBJ2-4, with a tentative D call TRBD2 (6 bases). V gave up 6 bases and J gave up 2 bases, with 14 bases separating them. In germline, CDR1 is MNHEY, CDR2 SMNVEV (reference sequence). There are 15 residues in the CDR3. The CDR3 DNA reads TGTGCCAGCAGCCTGGGGGGACTGTCCAAAAACATTCAGTACTTC. This gives the protein CASSLGGLSKNIQYF.

The chain is built from TRBV6-8 and TRBJ2-4; a possible D gene is TRBD1 (5 bases). CDR3 size: 18 residues. Germline CDR1 MNHGY, CDR2 SAAAGT. V gave up 2 bases and J gave up 13 bases, with 30 bases separating them. CDR3 coding DNA: TGTGCCAGCAGTTACCCCAAGTCGGAAGGGGCCGCGTACAATGAGCAGTACTTC. Translated: CASSYPKSEGAAYNEQYF.

V and J are TRBV21-1 and TRBJ2-1; the listed D gene, TRBD2, was not tested against the DNA. The DNA end favors TRBJ2-7, so the J call may be wrong. TRBV21-1 is listed as a pseudogene. This CDR3 spans 17 amino acids. This CDR3 is CASSKGEREARYNEQYF. The CDR3 bases are TGTGCCAGCAGCAAAGGGGAGCGGGAGGCCCGCTACAATGAGCAGTACTTC.

The chain carries TRBV19 and TRBJ2-1; D is unresolved. This CDR3 contains 15 residues. Trimming took 3 bases from V and 5 from J, leaving 14 bases between them. Germline-derived CDR1 and CDR2 are LNHDA and SQIVND (reference sequence). The CDR3 loop is CASSITSYPNNEQFF. In DNA form, the CDR3 reads TGTGCCAGTAGTATTACTTCCTATCCAAACAATGAGCAGTTCTTC.

The J gene is TRBJ2-5, the V gene TRBV2; 10 bases line up with TRBD2. CDR1 is SNHLY, CDR2 FYNNEI, per germline. J was trimmed by 5 bases and V by 10 bases; bases with no gene match: 10. The CDR3 has 14 residues. Here the CDR3 DNA reads TGTGCCACCAAGCGGGAGGGAGGGGTGGAGACCCAGTACTTC. Amino acid sequence: CATKREGGVETQYF.

This clonotype was observed a few times. The genes are TRBV28 and TRBJ2-7, with 11 bases aligning to TRBD1. The CDR3 has 15 amino acids. Losses at the gene ends were 6 bases for V and 2 bases for J; bases not matched to a gene: 6. The germline V gene has CDR1 MDHEN and CDR2 SYDVKM. This CDR3 is CASRGTGGTAYEQYF. The CDR3 DNA is TGTGCCAGCAGGGGGACAGGGGGGACCGCCTACGAGCAGTACTTC.

The chain is built from TRBV28 and TRBJ2-5; D not certain. The J call may be in error: the DNA end matches TRBJ2-7 better. Looked up from germline, CDR1 is MDHEN and CDR2 is SYDVKM. The CDR3 is 11 amino acids. Here the CDR3 DNA reads TGTGCCACCAAAAGAGGTTACGAGCAGTACTTC. Its translation is CATKRGYEQYF.

This clonotype was recorded a few times. The rearrangement links TRBV6-1 to TRBJ2-5; 11 bases agree with TRBD2. Trimming cost V 2 bases and J 2 bases; bases outside gene matches: 1. Germline CDR1 reads MNHNS; CDR2 reads SASEGT. CDR3 length: 15 residues. Here the CDR3 reads CASSEIAGGQETQYF. The CDR3 nucleotides are TGTGCCAGCAGTGAAATAGCGGGAGGGCAAGAGACCCAGTACTTC.

The chain links TRBV9 to TRBJ2-7; 11 bases are a match to TRBD1. The CDR3 has 15 amino acids. Germline assignment: CDR1 SGDLS and CDR2 YYNGEE. Germline trimming cut 4 bases from V and 3 bases from J; bases unmatched to any gene: 6. CDR3 bases: TGTGCCAGCAGCCGACGGACAGGGGGCAACTACGAGCAGTACTTC. This sequence encodes CASSRRTGGNYEQYF.

This clonotype was seen a handful of times. This chain links TRBV28 with TRBJ2-7; tentatively, D is TRBD1 or TRBD2 (6 bases each). The CDR3 runs 14 residues. The germline V gene encodes CDR1 MDHEN and CDR2 SYDVKM. With 6 bases removed from V and 2 bases from J, the gap between germline ends came to 14 bases. The CDR3 DNA is TGTGCCAGCAGCCCCCCCGGGGGCCCCTACGAGCAGTACTTC. It codes for CASSPPGGPYEQYF.

V and J are TRBV14 and TRBJ2-5, with D unclear. The germline V gene encodes CDR1 SGHDN and CDR2 FVKESK. The CDR3 contains 13 residues. With 5 bases removed from V and 11 bases from J, the gap between germline ends came to 18 bases. The CDR3 spells CASSWVGSNGQYF. DNA of the CDR3: TGTGCCAGCAGCTGGGTAGGATCGAACGGGCAGTACTTC.